This T cell receptor beta chain was obtained from a study of PD-1 blockade in classical Hodgkin lymphoma. Study-wide results and caveats: Nothing has yet pinned down what causes the repertoire differences, possibly disease activity or prior therapy. By cycle point C4D1, TCR diversity had risen significantly in CD4+ cells (but not CD8+ cells). Exclusion removed patients who began nivolumab under 1 year after ASCT.

Sequencing used immunoSEQ multiplex PCR; TCRdb keeps in-frame clones, though not all of them. The sample lists over 9,000 clones, approximately 83% occurring once. On this clone itself: Its specificity is not known.

Time point indicated: cycle 4 day 1 (C4D1), after 5 to 7 weeks of nivolumab. Patients all relapsed after autologous stem cell transplantation, and there was variation in brentuximab vedotin exposure. Starting with thawed PBMCs, CD4+ T cells were purified by magnetic negative selection. The clonotype originates from a human donor with classical Hodgkin lymphoma. The sample in question was CD4+ T cells from blood, obtained before the fourth cycle of nivolumab.

CDR3 sequence: CASSSRDQPQHF. CDR3 DNA sequence: TGTGCCAGCAGCAGTCGGGATCAGCCCCAGCATTTT. V usage is TRBV7-9 and J usage is TRBJ1-5, with unresolved D. Germline-derived CDR1 and CDR2 are SEHNR and FQNEAQ (reference sequence). Deletions cut 5 bases from V and 5 bases from J, with 7 bases between. CDR3 size: 12 residues.